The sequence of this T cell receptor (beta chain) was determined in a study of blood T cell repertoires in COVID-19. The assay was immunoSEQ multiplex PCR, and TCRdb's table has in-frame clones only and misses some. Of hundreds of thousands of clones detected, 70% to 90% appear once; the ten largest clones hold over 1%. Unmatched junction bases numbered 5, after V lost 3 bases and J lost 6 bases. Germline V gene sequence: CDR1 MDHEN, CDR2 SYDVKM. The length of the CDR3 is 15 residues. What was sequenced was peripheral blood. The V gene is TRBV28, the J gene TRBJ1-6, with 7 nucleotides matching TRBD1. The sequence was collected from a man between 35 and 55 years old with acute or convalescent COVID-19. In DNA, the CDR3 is TGTGCCAGCAGTTTCCGGGACAGACCTAATTCACCCCTCCACTTT. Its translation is CASSFRDRPNSPLHF. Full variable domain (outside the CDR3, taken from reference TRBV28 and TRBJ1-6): DVKVTQSSRYLVKRTGEKVFLECVQDMDHENMFWYRQDPGLGLRLIYFSYDVKMKEKGDIPEGYSVSREKKERFSLILESASTNQTSMYLCASSFRDRPNSPLHFGNGTRLTVT.